These 23 T cell receptor beta chains were all obtained from the same sample, sequenced in a study of cytotoxic CD8 clonotypes in ibrutinib-treated CLL (dated by TCRdb to the early 2020s). The library was obtained by the immunoSEQ multiplex PCR assay. TCRdb retrieved this table from immuneACCESS and kept in-frame rearrangements only. Not all clones are present; in checked studies, unresolved V genes account for under half, and no reason is known for the remainder. The sample table lists more than 110,000 clones, about 70% of them with a count of one. 4.5% to 6.5% of the sample is taken by the ten largest. This specimen's time point label, per the study, means: less than 30 months on ibrutinib. Sequences were derived from PBMCs, sampled after 24 months of ibrutinib treatment. These receptors originate from a human donor with chronic lymphocytic leukemia.

The CDR3 bases are TGTGCCAGCAGTCCCCTGGGGGGGTACGAGCAGTACTTC. Its protein product is CASSPLGGYEQYF. The rearrangement uses TRBV6-1 and TRBJ2-7, with TRBD2 identical over 7 bases. The V gene's germline CDR1 is MNHNS and CDR2 SASEGT. The ends lost 5 bases at V and 4 bases at J; junction bases unmatched: 5. This CDR3 has 13 amino acids.

The rearrangement uses TRBV9 and TRBJ2-7; D not certain. The V end lost 7 bases, the J end lost 2 bases, and 10 bases lay between the germline ends. The CDR3 sequence is 12 residues long. Germline V gene lookup returns CDR1 SGDLS and CDR2 YYNGEE. DNA of the CDR3: TGTGCCAGCGGCCAACATCCCTACGAGCAGTACTTC. Its protein is CASGQHPYEQYF.

This clone was detected once. The chain uses TRBV4-3 and TRBJ2-3; 7 bases match TRBD1. V shed 4 bases and J 1 base; nucleotides not matched to a gene: 8. The CDR3 has 16 amino acids. From germline, CDR1 is LGHNA and CDR2 YSLEER. The CDR3 here is CASSLGTATGTDTQYF. The CDR3 DNA sequence: TGCGCCAGCAGCCTTGGGACAGCGACTGGCACAGATACGCAGTATTTT.

This chain connects TRBV9 to TRBJ2-7; 7 nucleotides agree with TRBD1. V dropped 0 bases and J dropped 10; count of bases not matched to a gene: 7. This CDR3 contains 13 residues. The germline CDR1 and CDR2 sequences are SGDLS and YYNGEE. The CDR3, as DNA: TGTGCCAGCAGCGTAGGCCTCGGACAGGCTCAGTACTTC. Translation gives CASSVGLGQAQYF.

In its sample, this clone was seen once. J is TRBJ1-4 and V is TRBV7-9; the D is unclear. The CDR3 length is 14 residues. The V end lost 4 bases, the J end lost 0 bases, and 6 bases lay between the germline ends. Per germline, CDR1 SEHNR and CDR2 FQNEAQ (reference sequence). CDR3 residues: CASSSIATNEKLFF. The DNA for the CDR3 is TGTGCCAGCAGCTCCATCGCAACTAATGAAAAACTGTTTTTT.

The chain has TRBV10-3 and TRBJ1-1; 9 positions match TRBD1. Per germline, CDR1 ENHRY and CDR2 SYGVKD. Unmatched junction bases numbered 1, after V lost 0 bases and J lost 2 bases. CDR3 length equals 15 residues. The CDR3 loop is CAISESQGANTEAFF. As DNA, the CDR3 is TGTGCCATCAGTGAGTCACAGGGGGCCAACACTGAAGCTTTCTTT.

This rearrangement joins TRBV7-9 to TRBJ2-3; 8 nucleotides agree with TRBD2. J was trimmed by 2 bases and V by 4 bases; bases with no gene match: 8. In germline, CDR1 is SEHNR, CDR2 FQNEAQ (reference sequence). CDR3 length: 16 residues. CDR3 bases: TGTGCCAGCAGCTCCCGGACTAGCTCCCTCACAGATACGCAGTATTTT. It translates to CASSSRTSSLTDTQYF.

This rearrangement joins TRBV11-1 to TRBJ2-1; weak D call: TRBD1 (6 bases). The V end lost 8 bases, the J end lost 2 bases, and 13 bases lay between the germline ends. The CDR3 consists of 14 residues. CDR1 is SGHAT and CDR2 is FQDESV in the germline V gene (reference sequence). The CDR3 DNA is TGTGCCAGCGAGTTTGGGGGCACCTACAATGAGCAGTTCTTC. Amino acid sequence: CASEFGGTYNEQFF.

The chain has TRBV4-3 and TRBJ2-1; 7 bases agree with TRBD2. The ends lost 0 bases at V and 2 bases at J; junction bases unmatched: 7. The V gene's germline CDR1 is LGHNA and CDR2 YSLEER. The CDR3 loop spans 17 amino acids. The CDR3 loop is CASSQEVPAGTYNEQFF. The CDR3 DNA reads TGCGCCAGCAGCCAAGAGGTCCCAGCGGGGACCTACAATGAGCAGTTCTTC.

In its sample, this clone was seen a few times. The V and J genes are TRBV27 and TRBJ1-2, with 8 bases aligning to TRBD1. The CDR3 is 13 amino acids. Germline V CDR1 and CDR2: MNHEY, SMNVEV (reference sequence). The V and J ends lost 6 bases and 7 bases, in that order; junction bases with no gene match: 7. The CDR3 spells CASRGGDRPGYTF. The CDR3 bases are TGTGCCAGCAGGGGGGGGGACAGGCCTGGCTACACCTTC.

V and J are TRBV27 and TRBJ1-1; 8 nucleotides align to TRBD1. CDR3 length: 14 residues. V shed 5 bases, J shed 1 base, and the junction held 3 bases outside the gene matches. CDR1 MNHEY and CDR2 SMNVEV come from the germline V gene (reference sequence). The chain's CDR3 is CASSPGTGNTEAFF. In nucleotides, the CDR3 is TGTGCCAGCAGTCCCGGGACAGGGAACACTGAAGCTTTCTTT.

There are a few counts of this clone. The chain carries TRBV6-1 and TRBJ1-2; no reliable D call. Germline V lookup: CDR1 MNHNS, CDR2 SASEGT. The CDR3 covers 12 residues. V was shortened by 6 bases and J by 7 bases, with 12 bases between the two germline ends. CDR3 in DNA: TGTGCCAGCAGGGGCCAATCCCGTGGCTACACCTTC. Translation gives CASRGQSRGYTF.

V usage is TRBV5-5 and J usage is TRBJ2-7; 7 bases line up with TRBD2. CDR1 is SGHKS, CDR2 YYEKEE, per germline (reference sequence). The CDR3 sequence is 12 residues long. V shed 4 bases and J 10 bases; nucleotides not matched to a gene: 8. CDR3 nucleotide sequence: TGTGCCAGCAGCCGGGAAGGGGAGGGACAGTACTTC. Residues: CASSREGEGQYF.

This clone was counted once. The CDR3 nucleotides are TGTGCCAGCATTAGGGGGACAGGCACAGAAAAACTGTTTTTT. Translated: CASIRGTGTEKLFF. The V call is TRBV6-1, the J call TRBJ1-4; 8 positions match TRBD1. Germline CDR1 MNHNS, CDR2 SASEGT. Trimming cost V 7 bases and J 8 bases; bases outside gene matches: 9. The CDR3 contains 14 residues.

A single count supports this clone. The V gene is TRBV5-4, the J gene TRBJ2-2; 10 nucleotides align to TRBD1. CDR3 size: 16 residues. Germline loops: CDR1 SGHNT, CDR2 YYREEE (reference sequence). The V gene end was trimmed by 5 bases and the J gene end by 7 bases; junction bases not matched to a gene: 11. CDR3 in DNA: TGTGCCAGCAGACCGCCGGGGACAGGGGCGGGCGGGGAGCTGTTTTTT. Translation: CASRPPGTGAGGELFF.

In DNA form, the CDR3 reads TGTGCCAGCAGTGACATATTATCCGGGCCCCAGTACTTC. This codes for CASSDILSGPQYF. The chain carries TRBV6-1 and TRBJ2-5; D call uncertain. Trimming left V 3 bases short and J 9 bases short, with 14 bases between. The CDR3 is 13 amino acids. CDR1 and CDR2 (germline): MNHNS, SASEGT.

This clone was observed a handful of times. V and J are TRBV19 and TRBJ1-2; D is unresolved. Trimming took off 5 bases at V and 0 bases at J, with 13 bases between the two ends. Germline V gives CDR1 LNHDA, CDR2 SQIVND (reference sequence). The CDR3 loop spans 15 amino acids. The CDR3 sequence: CASSGNPPANYGYTF. As DNA, the CDR3 is TGTGCCAGTAGTGGGAACCCACCCGCTAACTATGGCTACACCTTC.

CDR3 sequence reads: CASSRRGQGNYGYTF. The CDR3 bases are TGTGCCAGCAGCAGACGGGGACAGGGGAACTATGGCTACACCTTC. The chain joins TRBV7-9 to TRBJ1-2; 10 nucleotides align to TRBD1. V lost 5 bases and J lost 2; bases outside the gene matches: 5. The CDR3 is 15 residues long. Germline CDR1 reads SEHNR; CDR2 reads FQNEAQ (reference sequence).

Only one count was recorded for this clone. This sequence joins TRBV6-6 and TRBJ1-6, with unresolved D. Trimming shortened V by 2 bases and J by 10 bases, and 15 bases separated the two germline ends. The CDR3 is made up of 15 amino acids. Germline CDR1 is MNHNY and CDR2 is SVGAGI (reference sequence). The CDR3 is CASSYPPTWASPLHF. CDR3 DNA sequence: TGTGCCAGCAGTTACCCCCCGACCTGGGCATCACCCCTCCACTTT.

This clone has a single count. This sequence joins TRBV4-2 and TRBJ2-1; 7 positions match TRBD2. The germline V gene has CDR1 LGHNA and CDR2 YNFKEQ. The CDR3 is made up of 18 amino acids. The V segment lost 1 base and the J segment 4 bases; nucleotides outside the gene matches: 13. The CDR3: CASSQVVFGLAAYNEQFF. The DNA of the CDR3 is TGTGCCAGCAGCCAAGTCGTATTCGGGCTAGCGGCATACAATGAGCAGTTCTTC.

The chain uses TRBV9 and TRBJ2-1; tentatively, D is TRBD1 (6 bases). This CDR3 comprises 15 residues. V lost 0 bases, J lost 8 bases, and 15 bases lay in between. Germline-derived CDR1 and CDR2 are SGDLS and YYNGEE. The CDR3 region is CASSVGVGGVYEQFF. DNA for the CDR3: TGTGCCAGCAGCGTAGGGGTAGGGGGAGTCTATGAGCAGTTCTTC.

The genes are TRBV28 and TRBJ1-1, with D unresolved. Trimming took 10 bases from V and 1 from J, leaving 16 bases between them. Germline lookup yields CDR1 MDHEN and CDR2 SYDVKM. The CDR3 covers 14 residues. CDR3 region: CATAWSPANTEAFF. The CDR3 DNA follows: TGTGCCACCGCTTGGTCGCCGGCGAACACTGAAGCTTTCTTT.

This chain uses TRBV19 with TRBJ1-2; TRBD1 is a possible D gene (5 bases). The CDR3 loop spans 13 amino acids. V was clipped by 9 bases and J by 4 bases, with 15 bases between them. Germline loops: CDR1 LNHDA, CDR2 SQIVND (reference sequence). The DNA for the CDR3 is TGTGCCAGCGGGACCCACAGAACCTATGGCTACACCTTC. Its translation: CASGTHRTYGYTF.